This entry describes one T cell receptor beta chain. This CDR3 spans 14 amino acids. After removal of 6 bases from V and 1 base from J, the junction contained 5 bases not matched to a gene. Germline values: CDR1 MDHEN, CDR2 SYDVKM. This entry belongs to a study of blood T cell repertoires in COVID-19. The method was immunoSEQ multiplex PCR; TCRdb's version includes in-frame clones alone and lacks a portion of them. The sample lists almost 250,000 clones; 85% to 90% were seen once. The sequence came from a woman aged 25 to 39 who had recovered from COVID-19. This chain joins TRBV28 and TRBJ2-5; the match to TRBD1 covers 7 bases. Sequences were obtained from PBMCs or T cells enriched from blood (not recorded which). The CDR3 DNA is TGTGCCAGCAGCCATCGACAGGGCCAAGAGACCCAGTACTTC. Its protein product is CASSHRQGQETQYF.